This T cell receptor (beta chain) derives from a study of cytomegalovirus exposure and HLA in healthy donors (dated by TCRdb to 2016 to 2017). In the study overall: A later analysis indicated that the 90 to 150 validation repertoires were generated on the platform also employed for the 700 or so repertoires of the first cohort. The study aimed to test whether cataloging public T cell receptors could reveal signatures of past pathogen exposure. A separate validation cohort of 100 to 150 different subjects was used in addition to the roughly 640-subject first cohort. To predict cytomegalovirus infection status, the study combined high-throughput TCR immunosequencing, statistical association of individual TCRs with disease status, and machine learning. The paper's findings and limits, for the study overall: Most TCR sequences were observed very rarely across donors, whereas some public TCRs were present in many individuals. A later analysis had no HLA typing for the validation cohort, so co-occurrence there was scored across all 120 repertoires. The study listed approximately 160 TCR beta chains as associated with cytomegalovirus. The classifier was reported to diagnose cytomegalovirus status with high specificity and sensitivity in both the original and validation cohorts. A few of the identified cytomegalovirus-associated TCR beta chains were confirmed in vitro to be specific for cytomegalovirus antigens. In a later analysis, TCRs clustered in the first cohort were found to also tend to co-occur in the approximately 110 validation repertoires, with 94% of cluster scores above 0. The authors suggested that the approach could potentially be generalized to other disease states and immunological phenotypes.

Notes on this clone: No antigen is known for it. Per-base quality was not reported, and no clone a single base away is much larger than it.

The method behind the library was the immunoSEQ multiplex PCR assay. The study's processing was this. A statistical classification framework was built to diagnose cytomegalovirus status from the catalog of TCR beta chain sequences. TCRdb provides this immuneACCESS table in a form limited to in-frame rearrangements. Some clones are lacking; in checked studies, under half of them reflect an unresolved V gene, and why the rest are absent is not known. That table is the source of V, J and clone size, and D and trimming were worked out from the DNA. This sample gives about 220,000 clones in total; about 86% of them show up just once. Of the sample, approximately 2.9% falls within the top ten clones. V and J lose 3 bases and 8 bases, and a span of 12 bases separates them. The CDR3 contains 13 residues, cysteine and phenylalanine counted. The DNA shown is the 39-base CDR3, in frame from base 1. Based on the germline V gene, the CDR1 and CDR2 sequences are SGDLS and YYNGEE.

Separate from the roughly 700-subject first cohort, the validation cohort of 95 to 150 subjects was the group to which the donors belonged. The sample consisted of PBMCs. The chain is made from TRBV9 and TRBJ2-1; the D gene is perhaps TRBD1, on 5 matching bases. The receptor's source is a woman under 30 in good health and CMV-seronegative. The CDR3 loop reads CASSEGPQDEQFF. The base sequence is TGTGCCAGCAGCGAGGGGCCACAGGATGAGCAGTTCTTC. Beyond the CDR3, the reference TRBV9 and TRBJ2-1 genes provide the residues; the full variable domain reads: DSGVTQTPKHLITATGQRVTLRCSPRSGDLSVYWYQQSLDQGLQFLIQYYNGEERAKGNILERFSAQQFPDLHSELNLSSLELGDSALYFCASSEGPQDEQFFGPGTRLTVL.